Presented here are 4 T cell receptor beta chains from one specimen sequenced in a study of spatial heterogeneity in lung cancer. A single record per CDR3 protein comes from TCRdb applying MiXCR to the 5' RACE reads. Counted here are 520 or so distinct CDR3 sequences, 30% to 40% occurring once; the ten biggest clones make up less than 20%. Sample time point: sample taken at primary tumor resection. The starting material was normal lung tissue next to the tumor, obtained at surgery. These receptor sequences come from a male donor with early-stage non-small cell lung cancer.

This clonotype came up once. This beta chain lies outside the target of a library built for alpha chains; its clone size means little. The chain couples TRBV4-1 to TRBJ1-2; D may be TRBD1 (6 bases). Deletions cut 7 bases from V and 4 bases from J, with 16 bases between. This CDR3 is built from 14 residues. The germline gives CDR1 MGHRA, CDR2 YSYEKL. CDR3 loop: CASNGGRLGYGYTF. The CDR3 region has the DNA TGCGCCAGCAACGGGGGGCGTCTGGGCTATGGCTACACCTTC.

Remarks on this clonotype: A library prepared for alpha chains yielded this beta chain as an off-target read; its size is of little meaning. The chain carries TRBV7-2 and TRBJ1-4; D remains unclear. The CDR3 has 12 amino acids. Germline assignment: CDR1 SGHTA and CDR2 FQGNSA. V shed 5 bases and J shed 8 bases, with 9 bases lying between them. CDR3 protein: CASSPQGEKLFF. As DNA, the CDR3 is TGTGCCAGCAGCCCCCAAGGGGAAAAACTGTTTTTT.

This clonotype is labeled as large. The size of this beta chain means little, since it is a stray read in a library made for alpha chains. The CDR3 DNA follows: TGTGCCAGCAGCTTGGGGCCCAACTACGAGCAGTACTTC. It encodes CASSLGPNYEQYF. The chain links TRBV7-6 to TRBJ2-7, with D tentatively TRBD1 (5 bases). Trimming stripped 3 bases from V and 3 bases from J, with 9 bases between. The CDR3 covers 13 residues. Germline values: CDR1 SGHVS, CDR2 FNYEAQ.

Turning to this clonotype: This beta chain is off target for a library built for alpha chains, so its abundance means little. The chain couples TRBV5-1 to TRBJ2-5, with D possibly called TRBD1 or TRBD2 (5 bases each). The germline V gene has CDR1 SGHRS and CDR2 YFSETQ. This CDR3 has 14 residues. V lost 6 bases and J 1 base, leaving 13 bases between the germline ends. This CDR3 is CASNEGSTQETQYF. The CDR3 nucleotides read TGCGCCAGCAATGAGGGGAGCACCCAAGAGACCCAGTACTTC.